The text below deals with one TCR beta chain. Antigen: not known. V gave up 2 bases and J gave up 5 bases, with 13 bases separating them. Germline lookup yields CDR1 SGDLS and CDR2 YYNGEE. The CDR3 sequence is 15 residues long. The data were obtained in a study of spatial heterogeneity in lung cancer. Overall study context: From matched bulk RNA-seq came a T cell module score, which showed a strong correlation with TCR transcript counts in tumor regions.

As for time point: sample taken at primary tumor resection. Donors were around 70 untreated early-stage non-small cell lung cancer patients. From tumor, nontumor lung or frozen PBMC, whole RNA was taken unsorted for sequencing. Every TCR cDNA molecule carried a tag that served as a unique molecular identifier. TCRdb passed the 5' RACE reads through MiXCR, listing each CDR3 protein once. The sample has roughly 15,000 distinct CDR3 sequences, roughly 6.6% seen once. Whole-study results and caveats: Tumor mutation count correlated with how many alpha and beta TCRs expanded intratumorally.

This receptor was taken from a male donor with early-stage non-small cell lung cancer. The source material was lung tumor tissue, sampled at surgery. The chain carries TRBV9 and TRBJ2-2, with D perhaps assigned TRBD1 or TRBD2 (5 bases each). The CDR3 region is CASSVLSEGTGELFF. In nucleotides, the CDR3 is TGTGCCAGCAGCGTTCTAAGCGAGGGGACCGGGGAGCTGTTTTTT. Using reference TRBV9 and TRBJ2-2 for the parts outside the CDR3, the full variable domain is DSGVTQTPKHLITATGQRVTLRCSPRSGDLSVYWYQQSLDQGLQFLIQYYNGEERAKGNILERFSAQQFPDLHSELNLSSLELGDSALYFCASSVLSEGTGELFFGEGSRLTVL.